The 26 T cell receptor beta chains reported below all come from one sample, sequenced in a study of blood T cell repertoires in COVID-19. Method: immunoSEQ multiplex PCR; TCRdb's copy keeps in-frame clones and lacks some. Here the sample spans about 110,000 clones, around 80% being singletons. Input material: peripheral blood. The source is an elderly man with COVID-19, enrolled during active disease.

This chain connects TRBV24-1 to TRBJ2-1; TRBD2 matches at 8 bases. V shed 4 bases, J shed 8 bases, and the junction held 12 bases outside the gene matches. Germline CDR1 and CDR2: KGHDR and SFDVKD. The CDR3 is 16 amino acids. The DNA of the CDR3 is TGTGCCACCAGTGACCCAAGCGGGAGTATGGGCTATGAGCAGTTCTTC. It specifies CATSDPSGSMGYEQFF.

The chain is built from TRBV25-1 and TRBJ2-1; 9 positions agree with TRBD1. The CDR3 extends over 13 amino acids. V shed 9 bases, J shed 7 bases, and the junction held 7 bases outside the gene matches. In germline, CDR1 is MGHDK, CDR2 SYGVNS. The CDR3 reads CASRDRAGNEQFF. CDR3 DNA sequence: TGTGCCAGTCGGGACAGGGCGGGAAATGAGCAGTTCTTC. The complete variable domain, with remaining parts taken from reference TRBV25-1 and TRBJ2-1, reads EADIYQTPRYLVIGTGKKITLECSQTMGHDKMYWYQQDPGMELHLIHYSYGVNSTEKGDLSSESTVSRIRTEHFPLTLESARPSHTSQYLCASRDRAGNEQFFGPGTRLTVL.

This clone was seen more than once but under ten times. The chain links TRBV5-4 to TRBJ1-4; 8 nucleotides match TRBD1. This CDR3 spans 13 amino acids. The germline V gene encodes CDR1 SGHNT and CDR2 YYREEE (reference sequence). The V gene end was trimmed by 4 bases and the J gene end by 8 bases; junction bases not matched to a gene: 4. The CDR3 is CASSVQGEEKLFF. As DNA, the CDR3 is TGTGCCAGCAGCGTACAGGGGGAGGAAAAACTGTTTTTT.

The rearrangement links TRBV5-4 to TRBJ1-2, with a possible D match to TRBD1 (5 bases). This CDR3 comprises 15 residues. The germline gives CDR1 SGHNT, CDR2 YYREEE (reference sequence). Trimming stripped 4 bases from V and 5 bases from J, with 18 bases between. This CDR3 reads CASSPGLVKGYGYTF. CDR3 sequence (DNA): TGTGCCAGCAGCCCGGGACTAGTAAAGGGTTATGGCTACACCTTC.

This clone was detected once. The chain carries TRBV7-2 and TRBJ2-3; D gene uncertain. The length of the CDR3 is 12 residues. Trimming left V 3 bases short and J 6 bases short, with 7 bases between. Germline V gene lookup returns CDR1 SGHTA and CDR2 FQGNSA. CDR3 in DNA: TGTGCCAGCAGCTTCTATTCCGATACGCAGTATTTT. Protein: CASSFYSDTQYF.

CDR3 DNA sequence: TGTGCCAGCGGGGGACAGGCCGGAGGGGGTGAAAAACTGTTTTTT. Its protein is CASGGQAGGGEKLFF. The genes are TRBV2 and TRBJ1-4; 8 positions agree with TRBD1. V was pared by 8 bases and J by 7 bases, with 12 bases of the junction left unmatched. This CDR3 contains 15 residues. Germline V lookup: CDR1 SNHLY, CDR2 FYNNEI.

The chain uses TRBV7-3 and TRBJ2-1, with 8 bases that match TRBD1. From germline, CDR1 is SGHTA and CDR2 FQGTGA. With V trimmed by 5 bases and J by 7 bases, 7 bases remained unmatched. CDR3 length equals 14 residues. CDR3 in amino acids: CASSPGGARNEQFF. CDR3 nucleotide sequence: TGTGCCAGCAGCCCAGGGGGCGCACGGAATGAGCAGTTCTTC.

The chain links TRBV29-1 to TRBJ2-7, with D perhaps TRBD1 (7 bases). Germline V gene lookup returns CDR1 SQVTM and CDR2 ANQGSEA. V lost 6 bases and J 5 bases, leaving 14 bases between the germline ends. There are 12 residues in the CDR3. The CDR3 nucleotides are TGCAGCGTCACCAGGGGGGCTGACGAGCAGTACTTC. Protein: CSVTRGADEQYF.

The J gene is TRBJ2-1, the V gene TRBV4-1; 14 nucleotides agree with TRBD2. The CDR3 consists of 18 residues. Germline CDR1 reads MGHRA; CDR2 reads YSYEKL. Trimming took 1 base from V and 3 from J; bases not matched to a gene: 5. CDR3 sequence (DNA): TGCGCCAGCAGCCAAGGACTGGGACTAGCGGGAGACTACAATGAGCAGTTCTTC. Amino acid sequence: CASSQGLGLAGDYNEQFF.

This clone showed up just once. The gene calls are TRBV11-1 and TRBJ2-5; the D is unclear. Germline CDR1 and CDR2: SGHAT and FQDESV (reference sequence). The CDR3 sequence is 11 residues long. Trimming cost V 5 bases and J 5 bases, with 6 bases left between them. The CDR3 sequence: CASSAMETQYF. CDR3 bases: TGTGCCAGCAGCGCTATGGAGACCCAGTACTTC.

The genes are TRBV29-1 and TRBJ1-2; 11 nucleotides line up with TRBD1. Germline V gives CDR1 SQVTM, CDR2 ANQGSEA. With V trimmed by 7 bases and J by 2 bases, 3 bases remained unmatched. The CDR3 spans 13 residues. Here the CDR3 reads CSARTGGNYGYTF. The CDR3 DNA reads TGCAGCGCTCGGACAGGGGGCAACTATGGCTACACCTTC. The full variable domain, completed using reference TRBV29-1 and TRBJ1-2, is SAVISQKPSRDICQRGTSLTIQCQVDSQVTMMFWYRQQPGQSLTLIATANQGSEATYESGFVIDKFPISRPNLTFSTLTVSNMSPEDSSIYLCSARTGGNYGYTFGSGTRLTVV.

This clone was counted only a few times. This sequence joins TRBV7-3 and TRBJ1-2, with 10 bases identical to TRBD1. The CDR3 length is 13 residues. Germline V gene data show CDR1 as SGHTA and CDR2 as FQGTGA. V shed 2 bases and J 8 bases; nucleotides not matched to a gene: 2. CDR3 amino acids: CASSLGTGEGYTF. CDR3 nucleotides: TGTGCCAGCAGCTTAGGGACAGGGGAGGGCTACACCTTC.

Here the CDR3 reads CASRESGRSYNEQFF. The CDR3 nucleotides read TGTGCCAGCAGAGAAAGCGGGAGGTCCTACAATGAGCAGTTCTTC. The V call is TRBV2, the J call TRBJ2-1; TRBD2 aligns across 9 bases. CDR1 SNHLY and CDR2 FYNNEI come from the germline V gene. V was pared by 6 bases and J by 1 base, with 4 bases of the junction left unmatched. The length of the CDR3 is 15 residues.

This rearrangement joins TRBV9 to TRBJ2-5; D gene ambiguous. The V gene's germline CDR1 is SGDLS and CDR2 YYNGEE. Trimming took 0 bases from V and 2 from J, leaving 8 bases between them. The CDR3 covers 14 residues. The CDR3 loop is CASSVAVRQETQYF. The CDR3 DNA reads TGTGCCAGCAGCGTAGCTGTCAGACAAGAGACCCAGTACTTC.

This clone was recorded only once. V usage is TRBV5-8 and J usage is TRBJ2-2; 8 nucleotides agree with TRBD2. Trimming at V came to 6 bases and at J to 3 bases, leaving 10 bases not matched to a gene. Germline V lookup: CDR1 SGHTS, CDR2 YDEGEE. There are 16 residues in the CDR3. In DNA form, the CDR3 reads TGTGCCAGCACCCTACCGGGCGGGAGGTACACCGGGGAGCTGTTTTTT. Its translation: CASTLPGGRYTGELFF.

The chain carries TRBV29-1 and TRBJ2-2, with D hard to call. Trimming took off 5 bases at V and 0 bases at J, with 7 bases between the two ends. The germline gives CDR1 SQVTM, CDR2 ANQGSEA. The CDR3 runs to 13 residues. Here the CDR3 reads CSVNHANTGELFF. CDR3 coding DNA: TGCAGCGTTAATCATGCGAACACCGGGGAGCTGTTTTTT.

The table lists this clone with a few counts. This chain uses TRBV3-1 (or the pseudogene TRBV3-2) with TRBJ1-2; 7 bases map to TRBD1. Germline CDR1 is LGHDT and CDR2 is YNNKEL (reference sequence). V shed 4 bases and J 6 bases; nucleotides not matched to a gene: 8. This CDR3 has 14 amino acids. As DNA, the CDR3 is TGTGCCAGCAGCCCTAGACAGGGACTGGATGGCTACACCTTC. Its translation is CASSPRQGLDGYTF.

This sequence joins TRBV7-8 and TRBJ2-7; 10 nucleotides match TRBD2. The CDR3 has 14 residues. J was trimmed by 4 bases and V by 5 bases; bases with no gene match: 5. Per germline, CDR1 SGHVS and CDR2 FQNEAQ. In DNA form, the CDR3 reads TGTGCCAGCAGCCCAGGACTAGCGGAATACGAGCAGTACTTC. It yields the protein CASSPGLAEYEQYF.

The J gene is TRBJ2-2, the V gene TRBV6-2 or TRBV6-3; D is ambiguous. CDR3 length equals 14 residues. CDR1 and CDR2 from the germline V gene are MNHEY and SVGEGT. V was clipped by 3 bases and J by 3 bases, with 8 bases between them. The CDR3 bases are TGTGCCAGCAGTTATGTGGCGGACACCGGGGAGCTGTTTTTT. This gives the protein CASSYVADTGELFF.

The chain employs TRBV7-9 and TRBJ1-2; D remains unclear. This CDR3 spans 15 amino acids. Trimming removed 4 bases from V and 3 bases from J, with 15 bases in between. The germline gives CDR1 SEHNR, CDR2 FQNEAQ (reference sequence). The CDR3 region has the DNA TGTGCCAGCAGCTCTGAGCCCGGCGGCTACTATGGCTACACCTTC. Its translation: CASSSEPGGYYGYTF.

V is TRBV7-2 and J is TRBJ1-1, with D hard to call. Germline CDR1 is SGHTA and CDR2 is FQGNSA. CDR3 length equals 12 residues. V lost 4 bases, J lost 7 bases, and 10 bases lay in between. The CDR3 DNA follows: TGTGCCAGCAGCTCCCAGCGGGTTGAAGCTTTCTTT. Protein: CASSSQRVEAFF.

V gene TRBV6-6 combines with J gene TRBJ2-3, with 12 bases lining up with TRBD2. J gave up 4 bases and V 6 bases, and 20 bases lay outside the gene matches. The germline V gene has CDR1 MNHNY and CDR2 SVGAGI (reference sequence). The CDR3 runs 20 residues. CDR3 nucleotide sequence: TGTGCCAGCAGCCCCTCGGGACAGGGGCTAGCGGGAGGGCCCGCAGATACGCAGTATTTT. Residues: CASSPSGQGLAGGPADTQYF.

This chain joins TRBV27 and TRBJ2-2; 8 bases match TRBD2. V gave up 9 bases and J gave up 9 bases; unmatched junction bases: 24. The CDR3 covers 18 residues. Looked up from germline, CDR1 is MNHEY and CDR2 is SMNVEV (reference sequence). The CDR3 protein is CASTFSGIAGSGSRELFF. As DNA, the CDR3 is TGTGCCAGTACCTTCAGTGGGATAGCGGGAAGCGGTTCGCGGGAGCTGTTTTTT.

This sequence joins TRBV28 and TRBJ1-6; no reliable D call. The CDR3 runs to 12 residues. The germline V gene has CDR1 MDHEN and CDR2 SYDVKM. The germline V and J ends were trimmed by 7 bases and 3 bases, with 4 bases remaining between them. CDR3 nucleotides: TGTGCCAGCACTAACTATAATTCACCCCTCCACTTT. It codes for CASTNYNSPLHF.

V is TRBV7-8 and J is TRBJ2-7; tentatively, D is TRBD1 (5 bases). Per the germline V gene, CDR1 is SGHVS and CDR2 is FQNEAQ. This CDR3 has 13 amino acids. The V and J ends lost 3 bases and 2 bases respectively, with 8 bases between them. The CDR3 loop is CASSLRQTYEQYF. The DNA of the CDR3 is TGTGCCAGCAGCTTGAGACAGACCTACGAGCAGTACTTC.

V gene TRBV7-9 combines with J gene TRBJ2-1, with TRBD2 identical over 8 bases. J gave up 0 bases and V 9 bases, and 7 bases lay outside the gene matches. Germline V gene data show CDR1 as SEHNR and CDR2 as FQNEAQ (reference sequence). This CDR3 comprises 15 residues. The CDR3 bases are TGTGCCAGTGACCCCGGGACTAGCTCCTACAATGAGCAGTTCTTC. Protein: CASDPGTSSYNEQFF.